This entry lists 9 T cell receptor beta chains sequenced from one sample in a study of shared clonotypes between healthy human individuals. Clones were sequenced by immunoSEQ multiplex PCR, and TCRdb holds only the in-frame ones, with some missing. There are roughly 2.5 million clones in the sample; around nine tenths occur only once, and around 0.14% lies in the top ten. Sequenced material: naive CD4+ T cells sorted from blood. The subset is: CD45RA+ positively selected. These receptors were obtained from a man younger than 30 in good health.

The CDR3 reads CASRPDLTSTDTQYF. CDR3 sequence (DNA): TGTGCCAGCAGACCCGATCTAACTAGCACAGATACGCAGTATTTT. The V and J genes are TRBV6-5 and TRBJ2-3; unclear D gene. Trimming shortened V by 6 bases and J by 0 bases, and 13 bases separated the two germline ends. This CDR3 region has 15 residues. Germline V CDR1 and CDR2: MNHEY, SVGAGI.

The chain is built from TRBV27 and TRBJ2-3; TRBD1 aligns across 8 bases. Germline assignment: CDR1 MNHEY and CDR2 SMNVEV (reference sequence). Trimming removed 4 bases from V and 0 bases from J; junction bases left unmatched: 6. The CDR3 runs 16 residues. CDR3 in amino acids: CASSSNRGTSTDTQYF. In DNA form, the CDR3 reads TGTGCCAGCAGTTCGAACAGGGGGACTAGCACAGATACGCAGTATTTT.

The rearrangement links TRBV5-8 to TRBJ2-5; 10 bases are a match to TRBD1. Trimming took 4 bases from V and 5 from J; bases not matched to a gene: 11. This CDR3 region has 16 residues. CDR1 and CDR2 from the germline V gene are SGHTS and YDEGEE. CDR3 sequence (DNA): TGTGCCAGCAGCCCTAGACAGGGGGCGAAGTTGGAGACCCAGTACTTC. Its protein is CASSPRQGAKLETQYF.

The chain has TRBV4-3 and TRBJ1-1; D remains unclear. Germline V gives CDR1 LGHNA, CDR2 YSLEER. This CDR3 spans 15 amino acids. The V gene lost 0 bases and the J gene lost 4 bases, with 12 bases spanning the gap. The CDR3 DNA follows: TGCGCCAGCAGCCAAGACGGAGGGTTTGGCACTGAAGCTTTCTTT. Protein: CASSQDGGFGTEAFF.

The chain carries TRBV6-1 and TRBJ2-7; D uncertain. The ends were cut back, 7 bases at V and 6 bases at J, with 16 bases in the middle. The CDR3 spans 13 residues. CDR1 is MNHNS and CDR2 is SASEGT in the germline V gene. The CDR3 DNA reads TGTGCCAGCACCTACCAGCCATGGGTCGAGCAGTACTTC. Translated: CASTYQPWVEQYF.

CDR3 DNA: TGTGCCAGCAGTGAAGCTAAGGGTAGTGCCCTCCCCTTGGACTATGGCTACACCTTC. Protein sequence: CASSEAKGSALPLDYGYTF. The chain carries TRBV6-1 and TRBJ1-2; D is unresolved. With 0 bases removed from V and 3 bases from J, the gap between germline ends came to 23 bases. The CDR3 is 19 amino acids. CDR1 is MNHNS, CDR2 SASEGT, per germline.

The rearrangement links TRBV10-2 to TRBJ2-1; 9 bases fit TRBD2. Germline lookup yields CDR1 WSHSY and CDR2 SAAADI. The CDR3 is 14 amino acids. V trimming: 6 bases; J trimming: 9 bases; junction bases outside the gene matches: 9. CDR3 coding DNA: TGCGCCAGCAGGGGCGGGGGGGCCCTCAGTGAGCAGTTCTTC. It codes for CASRGGGALSEQFF.

This clone was detected once. The CDR3 DNA sequence: TGCGCCAGCAGCCAGCGCCCGACACCGACTAACACTGAAGCTTTCTTT. Translation gives CASSQRPTPTNTEAFF. The rearrangement links TRBV5-1 to TRBJ1-1; unclear D gene. The CDR3 has 16 amino acids. Trimming removed 4 bases from V and 2 bases from J, with 18 bases in between. Germline V gene sequence: CDR1 SGHRS, CDR2 YFSETQ.

CDR3 coding DNA: TGTGCCTGGGGCCCGGACTTCCGCACAGATACGCAGTATTTT. Translating gives CAWGPDFRTDTQYF. The chain employs TRBV30 and TRBJ2-3; D is possibly TRBD2 (5 bases). The germline V and J ends were trimmed by 5 bases and 1 base, with 13 bases remaining between them. In germline, CDR1 is GTSNPN, CDR2 SVGIG (reference sequence). The CDR3 is 14 amino acids. Full variable domain (rest looked up from reference TRBV30 and TRBJ2-3): SQTIHQWPATLVQPVGSPLSLECTVEGTSNPNLYWYRQAAGRGLQLLFYSVGIGQISSEVPQNLSASRPQDRQFILSSKKLLLSDSGFYLCAWGPDFRTDTQYFGPGTRLTVL.